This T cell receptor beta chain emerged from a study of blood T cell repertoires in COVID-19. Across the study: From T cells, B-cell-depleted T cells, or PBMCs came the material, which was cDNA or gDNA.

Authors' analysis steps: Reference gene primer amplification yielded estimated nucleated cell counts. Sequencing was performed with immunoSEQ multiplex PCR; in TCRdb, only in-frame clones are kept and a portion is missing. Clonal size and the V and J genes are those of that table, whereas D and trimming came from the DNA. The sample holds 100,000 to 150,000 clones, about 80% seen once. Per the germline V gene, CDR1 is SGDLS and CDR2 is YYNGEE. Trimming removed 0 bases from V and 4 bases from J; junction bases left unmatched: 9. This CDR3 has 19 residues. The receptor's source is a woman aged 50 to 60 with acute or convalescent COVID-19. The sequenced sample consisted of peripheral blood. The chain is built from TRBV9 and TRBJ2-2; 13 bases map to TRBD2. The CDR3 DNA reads TGTGCCAGCAGCGTAGTCCAAGGGGGACTAGCGGGGAGCACCGGGGAGCTGTTTTTT. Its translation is CASSVVQGGLAGSTGELFF. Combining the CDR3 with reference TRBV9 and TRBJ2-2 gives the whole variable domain DSGVTQTPKHLITATGQRVTLRCSPRSGDLSVYWYQQSLDQGLQFLIQYYNGEERAKGNILERFSAQQFPDLHSELNLSSLELGDSALYFCASSVVQGGLAGSTGELFFGEGSRLTVL.